The 30 T cell receptor beta chains listed next were all sequenced from one sample in a study of spatial heterogeneity in lung cancer. Study-level points and caveats: Tumoral mutation counts were tracked by counts of expanded intratumoral alpha and beta TCRs.

Noted time point: sample taken at primary tumor resection. TCRdb re-analysed the 5' RACE reads in MiXCR, keeping a single row per CDR3 protein. The top ten hold roughly a fifth of the sample, which has over 15,000 distinct CDR3 sequences, approximately 10% seen once. Their target antigens are unknown. Material: lung tumor tissue, obtained at surgery. These receptors were collected from a female donor with early-stage non-small cell lung cancer.

On this clonotype itself: Because the library targeted alpha chains, this beta chain is an off-target read whose size means little. The gene calls are TRBV27 and TRBJ2-2, with 7 bases lining up with TRBD1. This CDR3 is 14 amino acids long. The V gene end was trimmed by 5 bases and the J gene end by 4 bases; junction bases not matched to a gene: 4. CDR1 is MNHEY and CDR2 is SMNVEV in the germline V gene (reference sequence). CDR3 sequence: CASSVGQSTGELFF. DNA of the CDR3: TGTGCCAGCAGTGTGGGACAGTCCACCGGGGAGCTGTTTTTT.

This clonotype was seen at least ten times. For a library built for alpha chains, this beta chain is a stray read; little rests on its size. The chain combines TRBV19 with TRBJ1-2, with TRBD1 as a possible D gene (5 bases). Trimming removed 7 bases from V and 2 bases from J, with 14 bases in between. This CDR3 is built from 14 residues. Germline V lookup: CDR1 LNHDA, CDR2 SQIVND (reference sequence). The CDR3 reads CASTLTRGNYGYTF. CDR3 sequence (DNA): TGTGCCAGTACCCTAACGCGGGGGAACTATGGCTACACCTTC.

This clonotype came up many times. A library prepared for alpha chains yielded this beta chain as an off-target read; its size is of little meaning. This chain connects TRBV12-3 or TRBV12-4 to TRBJ1-6, with TRBD1 matching 7 bases. The CDR3 sequence is 15 residues long. Trimming cost V 7 bases and J 10 bases; bases outside gene matches: 13. CDR3: CASTTGQLGGSPLHF. The CDR3, as DNA: TGTGCCAGCACTACGGGACAGCTTGGTGGCTCACCCCTCCACTTT.

Remarks on this clonotype: With the library built for alpha chains, this beta chain is off target and its frequency is not meaningful. This chain links TRBV7-2 with TRBJ1-2; 8 bases match TRBD1. Germline assignment: CDR1 SGHTA and CDR2 FQGNSA. The CDR3 is 15 amino acids. Trimming at V came to 4 bases and at J to 2 bases, leaving 6 bases not matched to a gene. The CDR3 spells CASSSRQGSNYGYTF. As DNA, the CDR3 is TGTGCCAGCAGCTCGCGACAGGGGTCAAACTATGGCTACACCTTC.

About this clonotype: The library was designed around alpha chains, so this beta chain is a stray read whose abundance carries little weight. The chain links TRBV6-5 to TRBJ2-2; D unclear. The V end lost 4 bases, the J end lost 0 bases, and 6 bases lay between the germline ends. The CDR3 is made up of 14 amino acids. Per the germline V gene, CDR1 is MNHEY and CDR2 is SVGAGI. The CDR3 spells CASSSSANTGELFF. The CDR3 DNA sequence: TGTGCCAGCAGTTCAAGCGCGAACACCGGGGAGCTGTTTTTT.

Concerning this clonotype: The junction shows a germline mismatch at one end, possibly a read error. This beta chain slipped into a library made for alpha chains as a stray read, so its size is not meaningful. The chain links TRBV18 to TRBJ1-2; the D gene is possibly TRBD1 (6 bases). Germline CDR1 reads KGHSH; CDR2 reads LQKENI. The CDR3 loop spans 13 amino acids. In nucleotides, the CDR3 is TGTGCCAGCTCACCGGCCAGGGGAGATGGCCACACCTTC. Protein sequence: CASSPARGDGHTF.

This clonotype qualifies as medium-sized (0.01 to 0.1%). Because this beta chain is a stray read in a library intended to capture alpha chains, its abundance should not be given much weight. This chain links TRBV12-3 or TRBV12-4 with TRBJ1-5; TRBD1 might be the D (6 bases). Trimming took off 0 bases at V and 5 bases at J, with 14 bases between the two ends. This CDR3 has 16 residues. CDR3 loop: CASSLASGGRYQPQHF. In nucleotides, the CDR3 is TGTGCCAGCAGTTTAGCCTCTGGGGGCCGCTATCAGCCCCAGCATTTT.

There are a few counts of this clonotype. Because the library targeted alpha chains, this beta chain is an off-target read whose size means little. The V and J genes are TRBV7-2 and TRBJ2-3; 7 bases fit TRBD2. CDR3 length: 15 residues. Trimming took 5 bases from V and 4 from J; bases not matched to a gene: 9. From germline, CDR1 is SGHTA and CDR2 FQGNSA. CDR3 region: CASSERALAADTQYF. CDR3 bases: TGTGCCAGCAGCGAGAGGGCCCTAGCGGCAGATACGCAGTATTTT.

This clonotype was seen at least ten times. Because this beta chain is a stray read in a library intended to capture alpha chains, its abundance should not be given much weight. CDR3 DNA sequence: TGCAGCGCAACAGGGAGCTCCTACGAGCAGTACTTC. Its protein is CSATGSSYEQYF. The V gene is TRBV29-1, the J gene TRBJ2-7; D is possibly TRBD1 (6 bases). V was trimmed by 7 bases and J by 0 bases, leaving 10 bases between them. The germline gives CDR1 SQVTM, CDR2 ANQGSEA. The CDR3 covers 12 residues.

This clonotype was recorded a few times. Within a library made for alpha chains, this beta chain is off target, and its count is uninformative. The J gene is TRBJ2-7, the V gene TRBV20-1, with unresolved D. The CDR3 is 14 amino acids. Trimming removed 6 bases at V and 0 bases at J, with 15 bases between. Germline-derived CDR1 and CDR2 are DFQATT and SNEGSKA (reference sequence). CDR3 amino acids: CSATRRQNSYEQYF. The CDR3 DNA sequence: TGCAGTGCAACAAGGCGGCAGAACTCCTACGAGCAGTACTTC.

As regards this clonotype: As an off-target read in a library built for alpha chains, this beta chain has a frequency of little significance. This sequence joins TRBV12-3 or TRBV12-4 and TRBJ2-5; D tentatively fits TRBD1 or TRBD2 (6 bases each). V lost 1 base and J lost 3, with 15 bases in between. The CDR3 is made up of 16 amino acids. The CDR3 loop reads CASSLGGDTFKETQYF. As DNA, the CDR3 is TGTGCCAGCAGTTTAGGCGGGGACACTTTTAAAGAGACCCAGTACTTC.

This clonotype was recorded a few times. A library prepared for alpha chains yielded this beta chain as an off-target read; its size is of little meaning. The rearrangement joins TRBV7-2 to TRBJ1-6; D unresolved. CDR1 SGHTA and CDR2 FQGNSA come from the germline V gene. CDR3 length: 13 amino acids. Trimming removed 5 bases at V and 4 bases at J, with 6 bases between. The CDR3 protein is CASSTSYNSPLHF. The CDR3 region has the DNA TGTGCCAGCAGCACTAGTTATAATTCACCCCTCCACTTT.

By its share, this clonotype is medium-sized (0.01 to 0.1%). A library prepared for alpha chains yielded this beta chain as an off-target read; its size is of little meaning. This chain joins TRBV27 and TRBJ1-3, with a tentative D call TRBD1 (5 bases). The CDR3 consists of 15 residues. V was trimmed by 1 base and J by 0 bases, leaving 7 bases between them. Germline V lookup: CDR1 MNHEY, CDR2 SMNVEV (reference sequence). CDR3 region: CASSLYRSSGNTIYF. CDR3 nucleotides: TGTGCCAGCAGTTTATACAGGAGCTCTGGAAACACCATATATTTT.

In its sample, this clonotype was seen many times. This beta chain turned up in a library designed for alpha chains; as an off-target read, its abundance says little. The rearrangement uses TRBV4-2 and TRBJ1-1; D is unclear. CDR3 length equals 13 residues. With 1 base removed from V and 8 bases from J, the gap between germline ends came to 11 bases. Germline loops: CDR1 LGHNA, CDR2 YNFKEQ. The CDR3 loop is CASSQGIPGEAFF. CDR3 DNA sequence: TGTGCCAGCAGCCAAGGAATTCCTGGCGAAGCTTTCTTT.

The table lists this clonotype with many counts. This beta chain is a stray sequence in a library constructed for alpha chains; its clone size is not meaningful. The rearrangement uses TRBV5-1 and TRBJ2-7, with TRBD1 identical over 9 bases. The CDR3 runs 18 residues. Germline lookup yields CDR1 SGHRS and CDR2 YFSETQ. Trimming took 3 bases from V and 1 from J; bases not matched to a gene: 14. The CDR3 loop reads CASSSPQNRDRESYEQYF. Here the CDR3 DNA reads TGCGCCAGCAGCTCGCCGCAGAACCGGGACAGGGAATCCTACGAGCAGTACTTC.

Ten or more counts support this clonotype. This beta chain is an off-target read within a library intended for alpha chains, so its frequency means little. The chain recombines TRBV9 with TRBJ2-5, with 12 nucleotides matching TRBD2. Germline CDR1 is SGDLS and CDR2 is YYNGEE. J gave up 5 bases and V 1 base, and 9 bases lay outside the gene matches. This CDR3 is built from 17 residues. The CDR3 DNA reads as TGTGCCAGCAGCGTATCCCCTAGCGGGGGGGCCTTTGAGACCCAGTACTTC. Its translation is CASSVSPSGGAFETQYF.

Concerning this clonotype itself: The library was built for alpha chains, so this beta chain is an off-target read and its size means little. This chain links TRBV7-8 with TRBJ2-1; perhaps D is TRBD1 or TRBD2 (7 bases each). CDR3 length: 15 amino acids. Per germline, CDR1 SGHVS and CDR2 FQNEAQ. With 4 bases removed from V and 5 bases from J, the gap between germline ends came to 15 bases. For the CDR3, the DNA is TGTGCCAGCAGCTCCCAGGGGGGGAAGCACAATGAGCAGTTCTTC. It yields the protein CASSSQGGKHNEQFF.

In regard to this clonotype: This beta chain is a stray sequence in a library constructed for alpha chains; its clone size is not meaningful. V usage is TRBV10-3 and J usage is TRBJ2-1; TRBD2 agrees at 11 bases. Looked up from germline, CDR1 is ENHRY and CDR2 is SYGVKD. The CDR3 has 16 amino acids. The V segment lost 6 bases and the J segment 1 base; nucleotides outside the gene matches: 5. This CDR3 is CAIRRSGGVSYNEQFF. CDR3 in DNA: TGTGCCATCAGACGTAGCGGGGGGGTTTCCTACAATGAGCAGTTCTTC.

In its sample, this clonotype was seen once. For a library built for alpha chains, this beta chain is a stray read; little rests on its size. The chain uses TRBV28 and TRBJ1-6; D unresolved. Germline lookup yields CDR1 MDHEN and CDR2 SYDVKM. This CDR3 is 15 amino acids long. The V and J ends lost 7 bases and 0 bases respectively, with 10 bases between them. The DNA for the CDR3 is TGTGCCAGCACGCGGTCGCTCTCCTATAATTCACCCCTCCACTTT. It yields the protein CASTRSLSYNSPLHF.

This clonotype was detected only a few times. Being off target in a library aimed at alpha chains, this beta chain has a size of little meaning. J is TRBJ2-3 and V is TRBV28, with D tentatively TRBD2 (5 bases). The CDR3 length is 15 residues. From germline, CDR1 is MDHEN and CDR2 SYDVKM. V lost 2 bases to trimming and J lost 0 bases, with 9 bases between them. The CDR3 protein is CASSLERFSTDTQYF. CDR3 coding DNA: TGTGCCAGCAGTTTAGAGCGGTTTAGCACAGATACGCAGTATTTT.

In regard to this clonotype: A clone one base away is much larger, so this may be a read error. This beta chain turned up in a library designed for alpha chains; as an off-target read, its abundance says little. The V call is TRBV29-1, the J call TRBJ2-3; tentative D call: TRBD2 (5 bases). The V gene's germline CDR1 is SQVTM and CDR2 ANQGSEA. The CDR3 is 12 amino acids. DNA for the CDR3: TGCAGCGTTAAAGAGGGCGGTGATACGCAGTATTTT. Its translation: CSVKEGGDTQYF.

This clonotype was observed a few times. Within a library made for alpha chains, this beta chain is off target, and its count is uninformative. This chain joins TRBV18 and TRBJ2-5; D is unclear. The CDR3 totals 11 residues. Deletions cut 3 bases from V and 4 bases from J, with 3 bases between. Germline CDR1 is KGHSH and CDR2 is LQKENI. The CDR3, as DNA: TGTGCCAGCTCACCTGGAGAGACCCAGTACTTC. Translated, it gives CASSPGETQYF.

As to this clonotype: This beta chain slipped into a library made for alpha chains as a stray read, so its size is not meaningful. V is TRBV20-1 and J is TRBJ1-6; 7 positions agree with TRBD1. With 6 bases clipped from V and 7 bases from J, the junction kept 12 bases outside the gene matches. The CDR3 is made up of 15 amino acids. Per germline, CDR1 DFQATT and CDR2 SNEGSKA (reference sequence). This chain's CDR3 is CSAAPGGTVNSPLHF. The CDR3 DNA sequence: TGCAGTGCCGCCCCTGGAGGGACAGTAAATTCACCCCTCCACTTT.

At least ten counts were recorded for this clonotype. In a library made to pick up alpha chains, this beta chain is a stray read with a size that means little. CDR3 sequence: CASSELQETQYF. In DNA, the CDR3 is TGTGCCAGCAGTGAACTCCAAGAGACCCAGTACTTC. The chain carries TRBV2 and TRBJ2-5; D is ambiguous. V dropped 2 bases and J dropped 1 base, with 2 bases sitting between them. The CDR3 runs 12 residues. Per germline, CDR1 SNHLY and CDR2 FYNNEI.

With regard to this clonotype: Because this beta chain is a stray read in a library intended to capture alpha chains, its abundance should not be given much weight. The chain links TRBV7-2 to TRBJ2-7, with D maybe TRBD2 (7 bases). The CDR3 totals 13 residues. V lost 5 bases to trimming and J lost 7 bases, with 15 bases between them. CDR1 and CDR2 from the germline V gene are SGHTA and FQGNSA. The CDR3 spells CASSPSQGGEQYF. The CDR3 nucleotides read TGTGCCAGCAGCCCTTCACAGGGAGGGGAGCAGTACTTC.

Points on this clonotype: This beta chain was picked up by a library intended for alpha chains and is off target, so its count carries little meaning. The CDR3 loop reads CSARAGRSGGALETQYF. DNA for the CDR3: TGCAGTGCTAGAGCTGGTCGGAGCGGGGGGGCCTTAGAGACCCAGTACTTC. V usage is TRBV20-1 and J usage is TRBJ2-5; TRBD2 agrees at 10 bases. This CDR3 has 17 residues. The germline gives CDR1 DFQATT, CDR2 SNEGSKA (reference sequence). Trimming cost V 1 base and J 4 bases; bases outside gene matches: 12.

This clonotype is classed as medium-sized. The library was built for alpha chains, so this beta chain is an off-target read and its size means little. The J gene is TRBJ2-5, the V gene TRBV5-4; no clear D gene. CDR3 size: 12 residues. Trimming pared 1 base from V and 2 bases from J, leaving 3 bases between. Germline assignment: CDR1 SGHNT and CDR2 YYREEE (reference sequence). For the CDR3, the DNA is TGTGCCAGCAGCTTGAGTCAAGAGACCCAGTACTTC. Translation: CASSLSQETQYF.

This clonotype was observed at least ten times. The library was designed around alpha chains, so this beta chain is a stray read whose abundance carries little weight. The gene calls are TRBV6-6 and TRBJ1-6; D remains unclear. V lost 6 bases, J lost 8 bases, and 11 bases lay in between. The CDR3 is 13 amino acids. Germline CDR1 is MNHNY and CDR2 is SVGAGI (reference sequence). The CDR3 nucleotides are TGTGCCAGCAGCCGGTCCGGGGATTCACCCCTCCACTTT. Amino acid sequence: CASSRSGDSPLHF.

This clonotype was counted ten times or more. A library prepared for alpha chains yielded this beta chain as an off-target read; its size is of little meaning. The chain couples TRBV19 to TRBJ1-5, with 9 bases that match TRBD1. The CDR3 covers 19 residues. The germline gives CDR1 LNHDA, CDR2 SQIVND (reference sequence). J was trimmed by 4 bases and V by 1 base; bases with no gene match: 14. The CDR3 region has the DNA TGTGCCAGTAGTATAGCAGGGACAGGGACACTCTTTAGGAATCAGCCCCAGCATTTT. Its translation: CASSIAGTGTLFRNQPQHF.

As regards this clonotype: With the library built for alpha chains, this beta chain is off target and its frequency is not meaningful. The V call is TRBV19, the J call TRBJ1-2; unclear D gene. The V end was cut by 6 bases, the J end by 2 bases, with 13 bases between. Per germline, CDR1 LNHDA and CDR2 SQIVND (reference sequence). The CDR3 is 14 residues long. DNA for the CDR3: TGTGCCAGTAGCACGGACGGGAAAAACTATGGCTACACCTTC. Protein product: CASSTDGKNYGYTF. The whole variable domain, filled in from reference TRBV19 and TRBJ1-2, reads DGGITQSPKYLFRKEGQNVTLSCEQNLNHDAMYWYRQDPGQGLRLIYYSQIVNDFQKGDIAEGYSVSREKKESFPLTVTSAQKNPTAFYLCASSTDGKNYGYTFGSGTRLTVV.